One sample yielded the 9 T cell receptor beta chains listed below, sequenced in a study of response to subunit inactivated influenza vaccine listed by TCRdb under 2018. Library generation was performed with RT-PCR. TCRdb records Illumina HiSeq 2500 as the sequencer. The raw public reads went through TCRdb reprocessing: fastp at Q25, MiXCR clone calling, in-frame beta chains kept. Under each unique CDR3 protein, matching rows form one entry showing the most common genes and DNA. The sample records about 800,000 distinct CDR3 sequences, 21% of which are singletons. Of the sample, 10% to 13% is held by the ten largest clones. The material was PBMCs from blood, obtained roughly 5 days after vaccination. These receptors were collected from a man aged 50 or older who received an inactivated influenza vaccine. Donor details come from another sample of the same person, matched by shared clones.

V is TRBV11-1 and J is TRBJ2-1, with 10 bases lining up with TRBD1. CDR3 length: 13 amino acids. Germline V lookup: CDR1 SGHAT, CDR2 FQDESV (reference sequence). Losses at the gene ends were 5 bases for V and 12 bases for J; bases not matched to a gene: 7. CDR3: CASSARTGGGQFF. CDR3 nucleotides: TGTGCCAGCAGCGCCCGGACAGGGGGGGGGCAGTTCTTC.

The J gene is TRBJ2-7, the V gene TRBV30; TRBD1 agrees at 8 bases. The CDR3 has 15 residues. Germline trimming cut 4 bases from V and 6 bases from J; bases unmatched to any gene: 14. Germline V gene lookup returns CDR1 GTSNPN and CDR2 SVGIG (reference sequence). The CDR3, as DNA: TGTGCCTGGACCAGGACAGGGCATCGGGAAGGCGAGCAGTACTTC. Translation gives CAWTRTGHREGEQYF.

In this sample, this clonotype turned up many times. The chain uses TRBV29-1 and TRBJ2-1, with unresolved D. The CDR3 sequence is 12 residues long. Germline CDR1 reads SQVTM; CDR2 reads ANQGSEA. The V end was cut by 4 bases, the J end by 6 bases, with 10 bases between. In nucleotides, the CDR3 is TGCAGCGTTGTGTTGTGGGGCAATGAGCAGTTCTTC. It translates to CSVVLWGNEQFF.

This clonotype was detected a few times. The V gene is TRBV7-2, the J gene TRBJ2-7; 12 positions agree with TRBD2. The CDR3 is 18 amino acids. J gave up 5 bases and V 0 bases, and 11 bases lay outside the gene matches. In germline, CDR1 is SGHTA, CDR2 FQGNSA. CDR3 bases: TGTGCCAGCAGCTTAGCCTATTCTGGACTAGCGGGATTCCACGAGCAGTACTTC. Translation gives CASSLAYSGLAGFHEQYF. Supplemented by reference TRBV7-2 and TRBJ2-7, the full variable domain reads GAGVSQSPSNKVTEKGKDVELRCDPISGHTALYWYRQSLGQGLEFLIYFQGNSAPDKSGLPSDRFSAERTGGSVSTLTIQRTQQEDSAVYLCASSLAYSGLAGFHEQYFGPGTRLTVT.

J is TRBJ1-6 and V is TRBV7-2, with D unclear. Trimming cost V 1 base and J 6 bases, with 7 bases left between them. There are 14 residues in the CDR3. Germline V gene sequence: CDR1 SGHTA, CDR2 FQGNSA. CDR3 residues: CASSLDPPNSPLHF. In DNA, the CDR3 is TGTGCCAGCAGCTTAGACCCCCCTAATTCACCCCTCCACTTT.

The J gene is TRBJ2-4, the V gene TRBV6-5; TRBD1 is a possible D gene (7 bases). The CDR3 is made up of 17 amino acids. Germline V gene lookup returns CDR1 MNHEY and CDR2 SVGAGI. V was trimmed by 0 bases and J by 7 bases, leaving 19 bases between them. CDR3: CASSYSLGSGGRNIQYF. The CDR3 DNA is TGTGCCAGCAGTTACTCCCTGGGCTCAGGGGGGCGGAACATTCAGTACTTC.

This chain links TRBV5-1 with TRBJ1-5; D gene ambiguous. Germline-derived CDR1 and CDR2 are SGHRS and YFSETQ. There are 14 residues in the CDR3. V gave up 5 bases and J gave up 7 bases, with 16 bases separating them. The CDR3 region is CASSPGSGKQPQHF. The CDR3 coding sequence is TGCGCCAGCAGTCCCGGGTCCGGAAAGCAGCCCCAGCATTTT.

The chain couples TRBV24-1 to TRBJ2-7, with D unresolved. The CDR3 is made up of 14 amino acids. Per germline, CDR1 KGHDR and CDR2 SFDVKD. Trimming stripped 3 bases from V and 2 bases from J, with 10 bases between. The CDR3 loop reads CATSDPRRAYEQYF. In DNA, the CDR3 is TGTGCCACCAGTGATCCCCGACGGGCCTACGAGCAGTACTTC.

This clonotype was seen more than once but under ten times. The rearrangement links TRBV28 to TRBJ2-7; 10 nucleotides line up with TRBD1. The CDR3 totals 15 residues. Unmatched junction bases numbered 8, after V lost 6 bases and J lost 3 bases. The germline V gene encodes CDR1 MDHEN and CDR2 SYDVKM. CDR3: CASSLHRDRGYEQYF. CDR3 coding DNA: TGTGCCAGCAGCTTGCACCGGGACAGGGGCTACGAGCAGTACTTC.